This is a list of T cell receptor beta chains from one sample in a study of PD-1 blockade in classical Hodgkin lymphoma. Sequencing was performed with immunoSEQ multiplex PCR; in TCRdb, only in-frame clones are kept and a portion is missing. The data contain 75,000 to 95,000 clones, 65% to 85% of them singletons. The material was peripheral blood mononuclear cells (PBMCs), obtained before the fourth cycle of nivolumab. All receptors come from a human donor with classical Hodgkin lymphoma. The CDR3 runs from the conserved cysteine through the conserved F or W. Fields, in order: V gene, clone size, J gene, D gene, CDR3 protein, CDR3 DNA. D genes are given only for firm matches. Size values are once, few and many counts, or a class for expanded clones, and some rows have none.

TRBV2	-	TRBJ1-2	TRBD1	CASSFDRDTGGYTF	TGTGCCAGCAGTTTTGACAGGGACACTGGCGGCTACACCTTC
TRBV5-1	-	TRBJ1-1	-	CASSFDWAGGTEAFF	TGCGCCAGCAGCTTTGACTGGGCAGGTGGCACTGAAGCTTTCTTT
TRBV10-3	-	TRBJ1-5	-	CAIGQSGQPQHF	TGTGCCATCGGACAGTCGGGTCAGCCCCAGCATTTT
TRBV11-3	few	TRBJ2-2	-	CASSLERYTGELFF	TGTGCCAGCAGCTTAGAACGCTACACCGGGGAGCTGTTTTTT
TRBV18	-	TRBJ1-5	-	CASSPSGVGFDQPQHF	TGTGCCAGCTCACCATCAGGGGTTGGGTTCGATCAGCCCCAGCATTTT
TRBV6-5	-	TRBJ2-1	-	CASSSGGGATPGEQFF	TGTGCCAGCAGTTCCGGAGGAGGGGCTACCCCCGGTGAGCAGTTCTTC
TRBV14	few	TRBJ2-5	-	CASTWGRYRTETQYF	TGTGCCAGCACGTGGGGCAGGTATCGCACAGAGACCCAGTACTTC
TRBV2	-	TRBJ1-2	TRBD1	CASSARGTGNYGYTF	TGTGCCAGCAGTGCTCGCGGGACAGGGAACTATGGCTACACCTTC
TRBV9	-	TRBJ2-5	-	CASSVGAFGGGGQETQYF	TGTGCCAGCAGCGTAGGGGCGTTCGGGGGAGGCGGCCAAGAGACCCAGTACTTC
TRBV10-3	-	TRBJ2-6	-	CATSGGANVLTF	TGTGCCACCTCGGGAGGGGCCAACGTCCTGACTTTC
TRBV10-2	-	TRBJ2-1	TRBD2	CASTEPSLAPYNEQFF	TGCGCCAGCACCGAACCCTCACTAGCGCCTTACAATGAGCAGTTCTTC
TRBV5-4	-	TRBJ2-7	TRBD2	CASSSPGTSGNYYEQYF	TGTGCCAGCAGCAGCCCCGGGACTAGCGGGAACTACTACGAGCAGTACTTC
TRBV18	-	TRBJ1-5	TRBD1	CASSPTGRNQPQHF	TGTGCCAGCTCACCGACAGGGAGGAATCAGCCCCAGCATTTT
TRBV14	many	TRBJ2-5	TRBD1	CASSPPSRDRVWGETQYF	TGTGCCAGCAGCCCCCCCTCCCGGGACAGGGTTTGGGGAGAGACCCAGTACTTC
TRBV30	-	TRBJ2-5	-	CAWKGTHQETQYF	TGTGCCTGGAAGGGGACCCACCAAGAGACCCAGTACTTC
TRBV6-5	-	TRBJ1-5	-	CASSPGLPSNQPQHF	TGTGCCAGCAGCCCGGGCCTGCCAAGCAATCAGCCCCAGCATTTT
TRBV7-8	-	TRBJ2-7	-	CASSLERGAYEQYF	TGTGCCAGCAGCTTAGAACGGGGCGCCTACGAGCAGTACTTC
TRBV6-6	-	TRBJ2-5	TRBD1	CASSPAGTGSQETQYF	TGTGCCAGCAGTCCTGCCGGGACAGGGTCCCAAGAGACCCAGTACTTC
TRBV10-3	-	TRBJ2-2	TRBD1	CAISRTGDTGELFF	TGTGCCATCAGCCGGACAGGGGACACCGGGGAGCTGTTTTTT
TRBV2	few	TRBJ2-4	TRBD2	CASSELAGGWGKNIQYF	TGTGCCAGCAGTGAGCTAGCGGGAGGCTGGGGCAAAAACATTCAGTACTTC
TRBV5-8	-	TRBJ2-2	TRBD1	CASSLFGTVNTGELFF	TGTGCCAGCAGCTTGTTTGGGACAGTTAACACCGGGGAGCTGTTTTTT
TRBV10-3	-	TRBJ2-7	TRBD2	CAISESGRAGEQYF	TGTGCCATCAGTGAAAGCGGGAGGGCCGGGGAGCAGTACTTC
TRBV30	-	TRBJ2-5	-	CAWSAASALYQETQYF	TGTGCCTGGAGTGCTGCTAGCGCACTGTACCAAGAGACCCAGTACTTC
TRBV7-2	-	TRBJ2-6	-	CASGTALSGANVLTF	TGTGCCAGCGGTACCGCACTCTCTGGGGCCAACGTCCTGACTTTC
TRBV19	-	TRBJ2-1	TRBD2	CASSTVGGSNNEQFF	TGTGCCAGTAGTACCGTCGGCGGGAGTAACAATGAGCAGTTCTTC
TRBV11-2	-	TRBJ2-7	-	CASSLVVGVEQYF	TGTGCCAGCAGCTTAGTGGTGGGGGTCGAGCAGTACTTC
TRBV2	-	TRBJ2-7	TRBD2	CASSEVAGVEQYF	TGTGCCAGCAGTGAGGTAGCGGGAGTCGAGCAGTACTTC